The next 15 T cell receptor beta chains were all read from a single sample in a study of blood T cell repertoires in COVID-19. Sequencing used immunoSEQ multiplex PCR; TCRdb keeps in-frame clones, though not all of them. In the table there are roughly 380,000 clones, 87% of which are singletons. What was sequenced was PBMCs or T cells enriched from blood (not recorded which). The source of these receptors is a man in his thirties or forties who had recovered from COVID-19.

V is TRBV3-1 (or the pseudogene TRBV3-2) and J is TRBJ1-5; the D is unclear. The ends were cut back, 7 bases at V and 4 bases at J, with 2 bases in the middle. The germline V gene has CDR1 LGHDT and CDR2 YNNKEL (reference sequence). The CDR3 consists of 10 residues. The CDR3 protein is CASINQPQHF. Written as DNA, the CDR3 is TGTGCCAGCATAAATCAGCCCCAGCATTTT.

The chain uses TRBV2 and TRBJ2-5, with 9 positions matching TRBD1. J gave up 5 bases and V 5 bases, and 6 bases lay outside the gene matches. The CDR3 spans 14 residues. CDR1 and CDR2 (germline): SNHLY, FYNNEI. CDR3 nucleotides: TGTGCCAGCAGTTCACAGGGGGCGGGGGAGACCCAGTACTTC. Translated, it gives CASSSQGAGETQYF.

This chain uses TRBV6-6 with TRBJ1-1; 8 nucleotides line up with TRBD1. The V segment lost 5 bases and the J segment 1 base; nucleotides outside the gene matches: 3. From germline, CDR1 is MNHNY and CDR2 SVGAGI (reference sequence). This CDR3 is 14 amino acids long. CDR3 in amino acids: CASSQQGGNTEAFF. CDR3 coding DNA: TGTGCCAGCAGTCAACAGGGGGGGAACACTGAAGCTTTCTTT.

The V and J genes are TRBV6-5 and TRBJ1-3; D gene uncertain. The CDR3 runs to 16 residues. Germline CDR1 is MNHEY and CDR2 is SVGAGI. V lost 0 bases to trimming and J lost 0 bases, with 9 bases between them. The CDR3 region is CASSYSRTSSGNTIYF. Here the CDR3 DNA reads TGTGCCAGCAGTTACTCCCGGACTAGCTCTGGAAACACCATATATTTT.

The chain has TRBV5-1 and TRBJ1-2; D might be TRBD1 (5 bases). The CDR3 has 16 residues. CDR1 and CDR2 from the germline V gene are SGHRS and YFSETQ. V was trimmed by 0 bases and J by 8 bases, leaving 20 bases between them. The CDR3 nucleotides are TGCGCCAGCAGCTTGGAGCTGGCAGGGTTGGGTCGGGGCTACACCTTC. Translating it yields CASSLELAGLGRGYTF.

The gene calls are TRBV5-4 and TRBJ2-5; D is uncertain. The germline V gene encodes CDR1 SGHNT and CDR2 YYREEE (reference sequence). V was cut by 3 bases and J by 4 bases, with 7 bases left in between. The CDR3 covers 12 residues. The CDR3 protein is CASSSSGETQYF. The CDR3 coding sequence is TGTGCCAGCAGCTCGTCGGGAGAGACCCAGTACTTC.

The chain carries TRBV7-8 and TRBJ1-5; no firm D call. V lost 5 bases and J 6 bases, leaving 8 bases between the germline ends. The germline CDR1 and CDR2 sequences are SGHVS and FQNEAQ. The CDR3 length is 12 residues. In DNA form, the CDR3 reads TGTGCCAGCAGCCCACCCGGTCAGCCCCAGCATTTT. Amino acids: CASSPPGQPQHF.

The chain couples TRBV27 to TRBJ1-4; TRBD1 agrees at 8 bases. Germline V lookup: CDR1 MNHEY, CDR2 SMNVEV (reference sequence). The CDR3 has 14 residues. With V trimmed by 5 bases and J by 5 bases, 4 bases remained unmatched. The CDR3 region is CASSLTGANEKLFF. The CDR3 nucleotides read TGTGCCAGCAGTCTGACAGGGGCGAATGAAAAACTGTTTTTT.

As DNA, the CDR3 is TGTGCCAGCAGCGTTCTCGACAGGGGGTACACTGAAGCTTTCTTT. Protein sequence: CASSVLDRGYTEAFF. The V gene is TRBV9, the J gene TRBJ1-1; the match to TRBD1 covers 9 bases. J gave up 3 bases and V 2 bases, and 5 bases lay outside the gene matches. From germline, CDR1 is SGDLS and CDR2 YYNGEE. This CDR3 contains 15 residues.

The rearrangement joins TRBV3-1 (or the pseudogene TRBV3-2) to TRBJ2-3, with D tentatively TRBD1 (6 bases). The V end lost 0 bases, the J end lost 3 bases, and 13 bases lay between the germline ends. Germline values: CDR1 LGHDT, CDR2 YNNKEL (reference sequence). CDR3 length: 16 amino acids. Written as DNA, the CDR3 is TGTGCCAGCAGCCAAGAGTACAGGGAAGGAACAGATACGCAGTATTTT. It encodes CASSQEYREGTDTQYF.

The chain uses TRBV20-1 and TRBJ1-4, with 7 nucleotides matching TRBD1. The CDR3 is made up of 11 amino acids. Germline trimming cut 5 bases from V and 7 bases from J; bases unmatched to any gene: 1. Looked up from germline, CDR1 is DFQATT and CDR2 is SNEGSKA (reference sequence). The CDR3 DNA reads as TGCAGTGCTGCAGGGGGTGAAAAACTGTTTTTT. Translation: CSAAGGEKLFF.

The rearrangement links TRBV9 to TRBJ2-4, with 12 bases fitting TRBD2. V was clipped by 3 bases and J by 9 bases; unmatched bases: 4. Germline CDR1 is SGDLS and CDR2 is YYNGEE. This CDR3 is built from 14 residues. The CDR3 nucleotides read TGTGCCAGCAGCGGAGGGACTAGCGGGTCCATTCAGTACTTC. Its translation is CASSGGTSGSIQYF.

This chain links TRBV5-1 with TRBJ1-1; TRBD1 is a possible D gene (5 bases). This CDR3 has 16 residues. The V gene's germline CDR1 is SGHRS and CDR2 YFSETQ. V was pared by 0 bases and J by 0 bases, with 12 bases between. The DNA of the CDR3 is TGCGCCAGCAGCTTGGATGCAGGGTATTTGAACACTGAAGCTTTCTTT. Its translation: CASSLDAGYLNTEAFF.

CDR3 sequence reads: CASSLVVRGGTDTQYF. CDR3 in DNA: TGTGCCAGCAGCTTGGTGGTGCGGGGGGGCACAGATACGCAGTATTTT. The chain uses TRBV5-6 and TRBJ2-3, with 8 bases identical to TRBD2. Germline CDR1 SGHDT, CDR2 YYEEEE. V lost 0 bases and J lost 1; bases outside the gene matches: 4. CDR3 length: 16 residues. The whole variable domain, remainder taken from reference TRBV5-6 and TRBJ2-3, is DAGVTQSPTHLIKTRGQQVTLRCSPKSGHDTVSWYQQALGQGPQFIFQYYEEEERQRGNFPDRFSGHQFPNYSSELNVNALLLGDSALYLCASSLVVRGGTDTQYFGPGTRLTVL.

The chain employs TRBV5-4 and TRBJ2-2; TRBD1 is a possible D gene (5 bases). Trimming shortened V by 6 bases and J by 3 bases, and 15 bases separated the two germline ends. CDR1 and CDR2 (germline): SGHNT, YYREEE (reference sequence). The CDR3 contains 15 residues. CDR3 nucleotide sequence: TGTGCCAGCACCCTTGACAGAACCTACACCGGGGAGCTGTTTTTT. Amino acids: CASTLDRTYTGELFF.